The T cell receptor (beta chain) described here comes from a study of cytomegalovirus exposure and HLA in healthy donors. Findings and limits, study-wide: Per a later analysis, HLA-associated TCR beta chains showed more clonal expansion than other, equally common TCR beta chains.

The primer mix had 60 Vbeta and 13 Jbeta primers. Assay used: immunoSEQ multiplex PCR; TCRdb lists only in-frame clones, some missing. The data hold 200,000 to 250,000 clones, with approximately 80% observed a single time. A remark on this clone: Its antigen is unknown.

Trimming at V came to 3 bases and at J to 1 base, leaving 3 bases not matched to a gene. CDR1 and CDR2 (germline): LGHNA, YNFKEQ. This CDR3 contains 15 residues. The chain links TRBV4-2 to TRBJ2-7; 10 bases are a match to TRBD2. The TCR was taken from a middle-aged man in good health and CMV-seronegative. Sequenced sample: PBMCs. CDR3 nucleotide sequence: TGTGCCAGCAGCCACGAGCGGGGGGGTTCCTACGAGCAGTACTTC. It specifies CASSHERGGSYEQYF.